These 14 T cell receptor beta chains came from one sample sequenced in a study of early T cells in non-severe SARS-CoV-2 infection. TCRdb analysed the 5' RACE reads with MiXCR anew, one entry per CDR3 protein. The sample lists some 23,000 distinct CDR3 sequences; more than 4.5% were seen once. Source material: whole blood. Every receptor here comes from an adult who was a healthcare worker with PCR-confirmed SARS-CoV-2 infection or an uninfected control (not recorded which).

This clonotype is deemed medium-sized. The V gene is TRBV7-9, the J gene TRBJ2-7, with D unclear. V lost 1 base to trimming and J lost 6 bases, with 13 bases between them. Germline CDR1 reads SEHNR; CDR2 reads FQNEAQ (reference sequence). The CDR3 covers 14 residues. This CDR3 is CASSLELAAFEQYF. CDR3 nucleotide sequence: TGTGCCAGCAGCTTAGAACTGGCAGCCTTCGAGCAGTACTTC.

This clonotype came up many times. DNA of the CDR3: TGCGCCAGCAGCCAGCCGACAGCTTCCTACGAGCAGTACTTC. This translates into CASSQPTASYEQYF. This chain connects TRBV4-1 to TRBJ2-7, with TRBD1 as a possible D gene (5 bases). CDR1 and CDR2 from the germline V gene are MGHRA and YSYEKL. The CDR3 contains 14 residues. V was cut by 3 bases and J by 1 base, with 10 bases left in between.

The chain couples TRBV20-1 to TRBJ2-2; D uncertain. Looked up from germline, CDR1 is DFQATT and CDR2 is SNEGSKA (reference sequence). V was clipped by 3 bases and J by 0 bases, with 11 bases between them. This CDR3 spans 15 amino acids. Here the CDR3 DNA reads TGCAGTGCTAGCCTGGGCAGAACGAACACCGGGGAGCTGTTTTTT. It codes for CSASLGRTNTGELFF.

This clonotype is labeled medium-sized. The J gene is TRBJ2-2, the V gene TRBV7-2; D is unresolved. Germline CDR1 SGHTA, CDR2 FQGNSA. This CDR3 has 14 residues. The V end lost 1 base, the J end lost 6 bases, and 9 bases lay between the germline ends. In DNA form, the CDR3 reads TGTGCCAGCAGCTTAGGCCCCTCTGCCGGGGAGCTGTTTTTT. Translation gives CASSLGPSAGELFF.

This chain uses TRBV5-6 with TRBJ2-1, with D perhaps matching TRBD2 (5 bases). The CDR3 is 13 residues long. Trimming stripped 7 bases from V and 3 bases from J, with 11 bases between. The germline V gene has CDR1 SGHDT and CDR2 YYEEEE. The DNA of the CDR3 is TGTGCCAGCCGGGGTTGGGGCTACAATGAGCAGTTCTTC. Its translation is CASRGWGYNEQFF. The complete variable domain, with remaining parts taken from reference TRBV5-6 and TRBJ2-1, reads DAGVTQSPTHLIKTRGQQVTLRCSPKSGHDTVSWYQQALGQGPQFIFQYYEEEERQRGNFPDRFSGHQFPNYSSELNVNALLLGDSALYLCASRGWGYNEQFFGPGTRLTVL.

The table lists this clonotype with many counts. This rearrangement joins TRBV2 to TRBJ2-3; 7 bases agree with TRBD2. Germline CDR1 is SNHLY and CDR2 is FYNNEI. This CDR3 is built from 13 residues. After removal of 4 bases from V and 5 bases from J, the junction contained 3 bases not matched to a gene. The CDR3 protein is CASSGEGGDTQYF. As DNA, the CDR3 is TGTGCCAGCAGTGGGGAGGGAGGAGATACGCAGTATTTT.

This clonotype has a count of ten or more. This chain joins TRBV30 and TRBJ2-1; a possible D gene is TRBD1 (5 bases). The CDR3 covers 13 residues. Between the trimmed V and J ends, which lost 5 bases and 9 bases, there was a span of 17 bases. In germline, CDR1 is GTSNPN, CDR2 SVGIG (reference sequence). The CDR3 loop reads CAWDPQGRSEQFF. The CDR3 bases are TGTGCCTGGGATCCGCAGGGTAGATCTGAGCAGTTCTTC.

There are many counts of this clonotype. The rearrangement uses TRBV5-5 and TRBJ1-4; D is ambiguous. Germline assignment: CDR1 SGHKS and CDR2 YYEKEE (reference sequence). CDR3 length: 14 residues. Trimming left V 3 bases short and J 5 bases short, with 11 bases between. In nucleotides, the CDR3 is TGTGCCAGCAGCTACGGGGATATGAATGAAAAACTGTTTTTT. Its protein product is CASSYGDMNEKLFF. The full variable domain, completed using reference TRBV5-5 and TRBJ1-4, is DAGVTQSPTHLIKTRGQQVTLRCSPISGHKSVSWYQQVLGQGPQFIFQYYEKEERGRGNFPDRFSARQFPNYSSELNVNALLLGDSALYLCASSYGDMNEKLFFGSGTQLSVL.

This clonotype has a count of ten or more. The chain has TRBV20-1 and TRBJ1-1, with D possibly being TRBD1 (6 bases). Between the trimmed V and J ends, which lost 5 bases and 0 bases, there was a span of 13 bases. CDR3 length equals 14 residues. From germline, CDR1 is DFQATT and CDR2 SNEGSKA (reference sequence). The DNA for the CDR3 is TGCAGTGCTGCCCCCTCAGGGGTGAACACTGAAGCTTTCTTT. Its protein is CSAAPSGVNTEAFF.

This clonotype occurred a few times. The DNA for the CDR3 is TGTGCCAGCAGTGGGGGACAGGGGGCCCACGAGCAGTACTTC. This gives the protein CASSGGQGAHEQYF. The gene calls are TRBV2 and TRBJ2-7; 12 bases agree with TRBD1. V gave up 4 bases and J gave up 5 bases; unmatched junction bases: 3. Looked up from germline, CDR1 is SNHLY and CDR2 is FYNNEI. CDR3 length: 14 residues.

This clonotype was found many times. The gene calls are TRBV20-1 and TRBJ2-1; D possibly corresponds to TRBD2 (5 bases). The V and J ends lost 3 bases and 7 bases respectively, with 10 bases between them. There are 12 residues in the CDR3. Germline lookup yields CDR1 DFQATT and CDR2 SNEGSKA (reference sequence). The CDR3 DNA follows: TGCAGTGCTAGTATGCGGGCTAATGAGCAGTTCTTC. It codes for CSASMRANEQFF.

The chain has TRBV7-2 and TRBJ1-2, with 10 bases aligning to TRBD1. Germline V gene data show CDR1 as SGHTA and CDR2 as FQGNSA. CDR3 size: 15 residues. V shed 5 bases, J shed 4 bases, and the junction held 7 bases outside the gene matches. The CDR3 loop is CASSPRTGGAYGYTF. CDR3 nucleotide sequence: TGTGCCAGCAGCCCGCGGACAGGGGGGGCCTATGGCTACACCTTC.

This chain links TRBV6-1 with TRBJ1-5, with TRBD1 matching 10 bases. The V gene end was trimmed by 7 bases and the J gene end by 3 bases; junction bases not matched to a gene: 6. The CDR3 sequence is 15 residues long. Germline lookup yields CDR1 MNHNS and CDR2 SASEGT. The CDR3 here is CASTRGQGNNQPQHF. The CDR3 DNA is TGTGCCAGCACCAGGGGACAGGGGAACAATCAGCCCCAGCATTTT.

The V and J genes are TRBV9 and TRBJ2-5; 13 bases are a match to TRBD2. CDR3 length equals 17 residues. From germline, CDR1 is SGDLS and CDR2 YYNGEE. The J segment lost 4 bases and the V segment lost 0 bases, leaving 6 bases of the junction unmatched. The CDR3 DNA reads TGTGCCAGCAGCGTAGCCCCACTAGCGGGGGGGTTAGAGACCCAGTACTTC. Protein product: CASSVAPLAGGLETQYF.